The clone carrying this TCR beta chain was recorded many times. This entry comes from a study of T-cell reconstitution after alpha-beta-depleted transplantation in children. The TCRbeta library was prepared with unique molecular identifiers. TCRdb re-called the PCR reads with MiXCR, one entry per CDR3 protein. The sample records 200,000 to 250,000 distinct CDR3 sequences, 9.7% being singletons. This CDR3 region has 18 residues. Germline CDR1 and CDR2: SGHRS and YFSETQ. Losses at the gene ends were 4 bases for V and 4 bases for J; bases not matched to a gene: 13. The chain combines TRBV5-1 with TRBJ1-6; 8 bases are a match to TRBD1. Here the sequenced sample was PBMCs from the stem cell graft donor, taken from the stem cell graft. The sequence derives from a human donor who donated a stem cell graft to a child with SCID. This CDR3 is CASSPGTGTGIYNSPLHF. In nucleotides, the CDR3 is TGCGCCAGCAGCCCCGGGACCGGGACAGGAATATATAATTCACCCCTCCACTTT.